This T cell receptor beta chain emerged from a study of blood T cell repertoires in COVID-19. The overall study: T cells, B-cell-depleted T cells, or PBMCs supplied cDNA or gDNA.

This clone was detected only once. Authors' analysis steps: By means of reference gene primer amplification, nucleated cell counts were estimated. Libraries were prepared by immunoSEQ multiplex PCR; TCRdb keeps only in-frame clonotypes and omits some of them. V and J calls and clone size come straight from that table; D and trimming were deduced from the DNA. The table has more than 50,000 clones, just over 90% seen once. Germline lookup yields CDR1 SGHNT and CDR2 YYREEE (reference sequence). Trimming removed 0 bases at V and 3 bases at J, with 9 bases between. CDR3 size: 14 residues. Sequencing was done on a sample of peripheral blood. The sequence derives from a woman in her thirties or forties with active COVID-19. The chain is built from TRBV5-4 and TRBJ2-5; D remains ambiguous. CDR3 loop: CASSLAGLKETQYF. CDR3 nucleotide sequence: TGTGCCAGCAGCTTGGCCGGGTTAAAAGAGACCCAGTACTTC.